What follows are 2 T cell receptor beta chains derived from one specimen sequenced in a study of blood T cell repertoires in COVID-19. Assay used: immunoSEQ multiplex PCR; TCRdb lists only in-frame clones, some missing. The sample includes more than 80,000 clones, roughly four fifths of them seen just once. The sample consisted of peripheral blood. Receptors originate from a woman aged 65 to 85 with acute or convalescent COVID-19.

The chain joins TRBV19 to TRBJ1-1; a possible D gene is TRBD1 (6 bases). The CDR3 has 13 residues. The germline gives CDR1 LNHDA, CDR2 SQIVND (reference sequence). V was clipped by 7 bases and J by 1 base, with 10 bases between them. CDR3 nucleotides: TGTGCCAGTACCGAGGACAGGAACACTGAAGCTTTCTTT. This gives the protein CASTEDRNTEAFF.

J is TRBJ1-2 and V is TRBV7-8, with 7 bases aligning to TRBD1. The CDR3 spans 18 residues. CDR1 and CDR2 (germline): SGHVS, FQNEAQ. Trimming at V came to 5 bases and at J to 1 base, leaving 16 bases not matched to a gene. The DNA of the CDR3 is TGTGCCAGCAGCCCGCTCCTGACAGGGCTGAATAATAACTATGGCTACACCTTC. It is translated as CASSPLLTGLNNNYGYTF.